This is a list of T cell receptor beta chains from one sample in a study of cytomegalovirus exposure and HLA in healthy donors. Sequencing used immunoSEQ multiplex PCR; TCRdb keeps in-frame clones, though not all of them. Of approximately 150,000 clones in the sample, roughly 63% were seen once. The sequenced sample was PBMCs. The receptors were sampled from a woman aged 55-69 years in good health and CMV-seropositive. CDR3s include the opening cysteine and the closing phenylalanine or tryptophan. Each record gives: J gene, D gene, V gene, clone size, CDR3 DNA, CDR3 protein. D genes are given only for firm matches. Clone size, where shown, is once, few, many, or a class for clones that have expanded.

TRBJ2-5	TRBD2	TRBV4-2	once	TGTGCCAGCAGCCAAGATCTGACTAGCGGGAGTAGGACCCAGTACTTC	CASSQDLTSGSRTQYF
TRBJ2-7	NA	TRBV6-1	NA	TGTGCCAGCAGTGAAAATTATAGCTACGAGCAGTACTTC	CASSENYSYEQYF
TRBJ2-3	TRBD2	TRBV19	NA	TGTGCCAGTAGTATAGATCTCGCCGGACTAGCGGGAAAACAGTATTTT	CASSIDLAGLAGKQYF
TRBJ1-2	NA	TRBV13	NA	TGTGCCAGCAGCTTAGTTTCAGGGACTAACTATGGCTACACCTTC	CASSLVSGTNYGYTF
TRBJ2-1	TRBD1	TRBV27	NA	TGTGCCAGCAGTTCAGGGACAGCGCCATACAATGAGCAGTTCTTC	CASSSGTAPYNEQFF
TRBJ2-2	TRBD2	TRBV9	few	TGTGCCAGCACCACGGGGGGGGGACACGTCACCGGGGAGCTGTTTTTT	CASTTGGGHVTGELFF
TRBJ2-7	NA	TRBV15	NA	TGTGCCACCAGCAGAGGAGGGACTGGAGGCTACGAGCAGTACTTC	CATSRGGTGGYEQYF
TRBJ2-7	TRBD2	TRBV11-3	NA	TGTGCCAGCAGCTTAGCGGGGGGGGAGATCTACGAGCAGTACTTC	CASSLAGGEIYEQYF
TRBJ2-2	TRBD1	TRBV6-5	NA	TGTGCCAGCACCAAGGCCGACAGGGGTCGGGAGCTGTTTTTT	CASTKADRGRELFF
TRBJ1-1	TRBD1	TRBV6-6	NA	TGTGCCAGCAGCCGGGACAGGGGAAACACTGAAGCTTTCTTT	CASSRDRGNTEAFF
TRBJ2-5	NA	TRBV7-9	NA	TGTGCCAGCAGCTTAGACCAGGGAAGAGCGGAGACCCAGTACTTC	CASSLDQGRAETQYF
TRBJ2-7	NA	TRBV10-3	NA	TGTGCCATCAGCGGGTTAGAGGCCGTCTACGAGCAGTACTTC	CAISGLEAVYEQYF
TRBJ2-7	NA	TRBV6-1	few	TGTGCCAGCACAGAATCATCCCGTGTCGAGCAGTACTTC	CASTESSRVEQYF
TRBJ2-5	NA	TRBV5-1	once	TGCGCCAGCAGCTTAAGGGGAGGAGAGACCCAGTACTTC	CASSLRGGETQYF